Included here is one T cell receptor (beta chain) sequence, with context. In its sample, this clone was seen once. Its cognate antigen has yet to be identified. Nothing much larger sits one base from this clone, and base qualities are not available. Library generation was performed with the immunoSEQ multiplex PCR assay. For the multiplex PCR, a mixture combining 60 forward primers for TCR Vbeta segments and 13 reverse primers for TCR Jbeta segments was used. The CDR3 region of rearranged TCR beta genes was amplified from genomic DNA with a multiplex PCR assay. On the Illumina HiSeq System, the amplified TCR beta libraries were sequenced as 87-base-pair reads. As for the original processing: A later analysis tallied around 80 million unique TCR beta chains across the 666 repertoires, and about 10 million of those chains were shared by two or more donors. To remove PCR and sequencing errors, raw reads were error-corrected and collapsed into unique sequences using a nearest-neighbor algorithm that merged closely related sequences. Alignment of CDR3 sequences to IMGT reference sequences was used to assign V, D and J gene segments. Each retained sequence needed at least a six-nucleotide match to both a V gene segment and a J gene segment. A rearrangement counted as productive if the CDR3 had no stop codons and remained in frame with V and J, and every other rearrangement counted as non-productive. Following IMGT convention, CDR3 was defined as the stretch from the second conserved V-encoded cysteine to the conserved J-encoded phenylalanine. Sequences without an unambiguous match to a single V gene segment were excluded from the earlier analysis of almost 600 of the donors. In an earlier analysis of approximately 590 of the donors, V segments were called functional above 56.7% productive rearrangements and were called segregating when the between-donor standard deviation exceeded 5%. To diagnose cytomegalovirus status from the catalog of TCR beta chain sequences, a statistical classification framework was built. In a later analysis, TCR nucleotide sequences were compared against IMGT/GENE-DB human TR gene sequences so that V and J genes could be assigned. A later analysis assigned CDR3 sequences and most-parsimonious VDJ recombination scenarios with the TCRdist pipeline. A later analysis defined each TCR beta chain by its CDR3 amino acid sequence plus V-gene family, and excluded reads lacking a unique V-gene family. In a later analysis, 450 to 600 highly shared, low-generation-probability nucleotide sequences were removed to address suspected cross-contamination and a sequencing artifact. In a later analysis, a clonal expansion index was calculated for each public chain from normalized within-repertoire ranks of inferred template counts. A later analysis computed generation probabilities with a VDJ recombination model fitted to out-of-frame rearrangements, and checked the results against IGoR. In a later analysis, TCR-TCR, TCR-HLA and TCR-CMV co-occurrence was scored with hypergeometric tests, and a repertoire-size bias correction was applied to TCR pairs. False discovery rates were estimated in a later analysis by permuting HLA or CMV assignments 20 times. A later analysis grouped co-occurring TCRs with DBSCAN, adding TCRdist sequence similarity when clustering within HLA-allele-positive subsets. For co-occurrence clustering, repertoires with fewer than 30,000 or more than 120,000 public chains were excluded, along with 5 or 6 repertoires with anomalous nucleotide sharing. TCRdb re-hosts the immuneACCESS table, in-frame sequences only. Its copies lack some clones; in the studies checked, an unresolved V gene accounts for under half of them, and the cause for the rest is not known. From that table come the V and J calls and clone size; the DNA was used to work out D and trimming. The sample includes about 120,000 clones, with approximately 80% observed a single time. The ten largest clones take up about 12% of the sample.

This sample was included in a study of cytomegalovirus exposure and HLA in healthy donors (dated by TCRdb to 2016 to 2017). Notes on the research overall: According to an earlier analysis of 550 to 750 of the donors, roughly 180 million T cells yielded 117 million unique TCR beta sequences and approximately 300 Gb of sequence data. To predict cytomegalovirus infection status, the study combined high-throughput TCR immunosequencing, statistical association of individual TCRs with disease status, and machine learning. HLA typing included class I and class II loci at four-digit resolution. In the later analysis, no new phenotypic data were used to find candidate immune exposures; instead, reliance was placed on TCR beta sequences and their occurrence across donors. An early release covering roughly 640 HLA-typed donors comprised about 300 gigabases of sequencing data and some 79 million unique TCR sequences. An earlier analysis of fewer than 750 of the donors used high-throughput TCR beta sequencing to judge whether each TCR beta V gene segment behaved as functional or pseudogenic. The aim of the study was to test whether cataloging public T cell receptors could identify signatures of past pathogen exposure. The number of typed donors differed by locus: 629-630 for A, B, C, DRB1 and DQB1; about 520 for DQA1; some 590 for DPA1; and about 450 for DPB1. Of the roughly 390 genotyped donors, 75% to 85% were placed in the genetic ancestry cluster associated with self-reported Caucasian donors. A later genetic analysis took genome-wide SNP genotypes for about 55% of the roughly 670 donors and used that subset as a discovery cohort. All discovery cohort repertoires had been generated using a single sequencing platform. Roughly five DR-DQ haplotypes were handled as single units for association and clustering, since linkage in the cohort was strong. To study patterns of TCR occurrence, a later analysis re-analyzed previously published TCR beta repertoires from 650 to 750 donors and added high-resolution HLA genotyping. Besides the first cohort of about 730 subjects, a separate validation cohort made up of roughly 120 different subjects was used. Alongside the repertoire data, information on donor age, sex, ethnicity and CMV serostatus was compiled. The study used immunosequencing to profile the T cell repertoires of 666 subjects and linked those repertoires to cytomegalovirus serostatus. Among roughly 400 genotyped donors of the cohort, an average of roughly 230,000 unique TCR beta nucleotide sequences was sequenced per donor, of which roughly 17% were non-productive.

The cohort was made up of several hundred healthy bone marrow donors. At the time of sampling, all cohort members were nominally healthy, though unrecorded immune exposures were likely present. The donor tested CMV seropositive and was one of the 289 seropositive cohort members. Every donor gave a peripheral blood sample, and the peripheral blood mononuclear cells from that sample were used for TCR beta sequencing. The Qiagen DNeasy Blood Extraction Kit was used to extract genomic DNA from the blood cell samples. Study-wide conclusions, independent of this receptor: This cohort had only TCR beta chains sequenced, and the lack of alpha or paired-chain data limited which features could be detected. A further reported finding was that TCR beta sequences accurately predicted the HLA-A and HLA-B alleles for most subjects in the first cohort. In a later analysis, several top co-occurrence clusters were reported to appear linked to parvovirus B19, influenza, CMV and Epstein-Barr virus. Most TCR sequences were seen in very few donors, while some public TCRs were found in many individuals. A later genetic analysis reported fewer N-insertions in productive TCRs among donors in an Asian-associated ancestry cluster than the roughly 700-donor mean. The authors suggested that the approach could potentially be generalized to other disease states and immunological phenotypes. In an earlier analysis of fewer than 700 of the donors, most TCR beta V segments appeared in productive rearrangements about 87% or about 30% of the time, broadly matching IMGT annotations. The classifier was reported to diagnose cytomegalovirus status with high specificity and sensitivity in both the original cohort and the validation cohort. In a later analysis, most CMV-associated TCR beta chains were found to appear HLA-restricted, with HLA associations seemingly driven largely by CMV exposure. Compared with equally common non-associated chains, HLA-associated TCR beta chains in a later analysis were more clonally expanded and had lower generation probabilities. A cluster of highly shared sequence variants was judged likely to represent a technical artifact of the sequencing pipeline. Because HLA typing was unavailable for some donors at each locus, only the typed subset was used in association tests. Presence/absence analyses assumed roughly uniform sequencing depth across donors, an assumption that may not hold. In vitro tests confirmed that a few of the cytomegalovirus-associated TCR beta chains recognize cytomegalovirus antigens. The earlier analysis of fewer than 750 of the donors excluded approximately 15 rarely observed V segments, including chromosome 9 orphons, because counts were too low. In a later genetic analysis, a missense DCLRE1C variant was associated with V-gene and J-gene trimming of TCR beta chains, and the association was replicated in an independent cohort. In a later analysis, the rate of TCR association differed among HLA loci, with DRB1 alleles having the most associated TCRs and HLA-C alleles having the fewest. Assigning TCR associations to individual alleles was difficult when HLA alleles, especially DR and DQ, strongly co-occurred. A later analysis associated approximately 17,000 TCR beta sequences with specific HLA alleles at a false discovery rate of 0.05. For the cohort, immune exposure information was limited to CMV serostatus. The study gave a list of some 150 TCR beta chains associated with cytomegalovirus. Linkage disequilibrium might explain the correlated functional status among segregating V segments, but an unknown experimental factor could not be ruled out.

The TCR comes from a woman between 40 and 50 years old in good health and CMV-seropositive. Material for sequencing was PBMCs.

The CDR3 protein sequence reads: CASSWTGSYEQYF. The nucleotides read TGCGCCAGCAGCTGGACAGGGTCCTACGAGCAGTACTTC. Recombination linked TRBV5-1 to TRBJ2-7, and 8 junction bases match TRBD1. Germline trimming amounts to 3 bases on V and 1 base on J, with 0 as the count of junction bases outside the gene matches. The CDR1 and CDR2 encoded by the germline V gene are SGHRS and YFSETQ. Inclusive of the bounding cysteine and phenylalanine, the CDR3 is 13 residues long. The entry retains the CDR3 DNA only, 39 bases that are in frame from base 1.